Given below is one T cell receptor beta chain in context. Its target is not known. This sample is part of a study of T cell responses to AZD1222 COVID-19 vaccine. Study-wide findings and caveats: No repertoire was sampled before or during the peak T cell response, only after it. Only a handful of AZD1222 recipients tested seropositive at baseline. Two doses of AZD1222 preceded a rise in Spike-specific TCR breadth and depth. Most donors were white British and more were female, and clonal diversity was possibly underestimated.

Clones were read by immunoSEQ multiplex PCR, and TCRdb kept only the in-frame ones, dropping some. The data show 160,000 or so clones, with 87% seen just once and roughly a tenth held by the top ten. The V gene's germline CDR1 is KGHDR and CDR2 SFDVKD. The CDR3 is 15 amino acids. V shed 3 bases and J shed 7 bases, with 15 bases lying between them. The sequenced sample was peripheral blood, obtained 28 days after the second AZD1222 dose. The TCR originated in an adult who received the AZD1222 COVID-19 vaccine. The V gene is TRBV24-1, the J gene TRBJ1-5; D may be TRBD1 (6 bases). The CDR3 protein is CATSDTRDTGQPQHF. CDR3 DNA sequence: TGTGCCACCAGTGATACTAGGGACACGGGCCAGCCCCAGCATTTT.